This T cell receptor beta chain was sequenced in a study of regulatory T cells. Study outcomes and limitations: Shannon entropy was nonsignificantly lower in patient CD8+ T cells than control CD8+ cells. Skewed V and J usage and few unique V-J pairs marked patient repertoires, most in Tregs.

The primer mix had 52 TRBV and 13 TRBJ primers. Libraries were prepared by immunoSEQ multiplex PCR; TCRdb keeps only in-frame clonotypes and omits some of them. The table lists approximately 15,000 clones, 80% to 95% of them singletons, with about 32% in the top ten. On this clone: Its antigen remains unknown.

With 4 bases clipped from V and 0 bases from J, the junction kept 4 bases outside the gene matches. This CDR3 is built from 14 residues. Germline lookup yields CDR1 SGDLS and CDR2 YYNGEE. A couple of CD3G-deficient patients had more severe autoimmunity; all had some. Sequencing was carried out using CD8+ T cells sorted from blood. The chain has TRBV9 and TRBJ2-7; TRBD1 matches 7 bases. The receptor was derived from a young adult with CD3G deficiency. The CDR3 DNA is TGTGCCAGCAGCCCGGGACAGCTCTCCTACGAGCAGTACTTC. Its translation: CASSPGQLSYEQYF. Looking up the rest from reference TRBV9 and TRBJ2-7 gives the full variable domain: DSGVTQTPKHLITATGQRVTLRCSPRSGDLSVYWYQQSLDQGLQFLIQYYNGEERAKGNILERFSAQQFPDLHSELNLSSLELGDSALYFCASSPGQLSYEQYFGPGTRLTVT.